These 11 T cell receptor beta chains came from one sample sequenced in a study of cytomegalovirus exposure and HLA in healthy donors. PCR involved 60 Vbeta and 13 Jbeta primers. Here immunoSEQ multiplex PCR was the method, and the copy in TCRdb shows in-frame clones only, minus some. The sample contains more than 200,000 clones, over 60% of which appear only once. Sequencing was done on a sample of PBMCs. The origin of the receptors is a man aged 40-50 years in good health and CMV-seronegative.

The chain employs TRBV7-2 and TRBJ1-4; the D gene is possibly TRBD1 (6 bases). The CDR3 extends over 15 amino acids. Per the germline V gene, CDR1 is SGHTA and CDR2 is FQGNSA. V lost 5 bases and J 7 bases, leaving 17 bases between the germline ends. CDR3 DNA sequence: TGTGCCAGCAGCGCCGACGGGACACTCTCTGAAAAACTGTTTTTT. Its protein is CASSADGTLSEKLFF. Using reference TRBV7-2 and TRBJ1-4 for the parts outside the CDR3, the full variable domain is GAGVSQSPSNKVTEKGKDVELRCDPISGHTALYWYRQSLGQGLEFLIYFQGNSAPDKSGLPSDRFSAERTGGSVSTLTIQRTQQEDSAVYLCASSADGTLSEKLFFGSGTQLSVL.

The chain recombines TRBV18 with TRBJ1-5; a possible D gene is TRBD1 (6 bases). Germline lookup yields CDR1 KGHSH and CDR2 LQKENI. This CDR3 spans 15 amino acids. The germline V and J ends were trimmed by 5 bases and 7 bases, with 18 bases remaining between them. In DNA form, the CDR3 reads TGTGCCAGCTCAATCGGAACAGGGTATGGACAGCCCCAGCATTTT. Translated, it gives CASSIGTGYGQPQHF.

The chain links TRBV10-3 to TRBJ2-7; the D gene is possibly TRBD1 (9 bases). The CDR3 has 17 residues. Germline V gives CDR1 ENHRY, CDR2 SYGVKD. The V and J ends lost 9 bases and 0 bases respectively, with 24 bases between them. CDR3 coding DNA: TGTGCCATTGCTCCGGGACAGGGACGGGGGGGCTCCTACGAGCAGTACTTC. Its translation: CAIAPGQGRGGSYEQYF.

This chain joins TRBV5-1 and TRBJ2-1, with 7 bases that match TRBD2. Germline CDR1 is SGHRS and CDR2 is YFSETQ. Losses at the gene ends were 6 bases for V and 8 bases for J; bases not matched to a gene: 14. CDR3 length equals 15 residues. In DNA, the CDR3 is TGCGCCAGCAAGAAAAGCGGGACTGCCGGCGATGAGCAGTTCTTC. This translates into CASKKSGTAGDEQFF.

This clone appeared a single time. The chain uses TRBV10-3 and TRBJ2-2; possible D gene TRBD2, 6 bases. The CDR3 covers 13 residues. V lost 8 bases to trimming and J lost 7 bases, with 14 bases between them. Germline V CDR1 and CDR2: ENHRY, SYGVKD. The chain's CDR3 is CAIRRGRDGELFF. Written as DNA, the CDR3 is TGTGCCATCCGGAGGGGCAGGGACGGGGAGCTGTTTTTT.

This clone has just a few counts. The genes are TRBV7-2 and TRBJ2-2; D is perhaps TRBD2 (5 bases). Deletions cut 2 bases from V and 8 bases from J, with 9 bases between. Looked up from germline, CDR1 is SGHTA and CDR2 is FQGNSA. This CDR3 region has 13 residues. DNA for the CDR3: TGTGCCAGCAGCTTACGAGGGTTTGGGGAGCTGTTTTTT. Encoded protein: CASSLRGFGELFF. Combining the CDR3 with reference TRBV7-2 and TRBJ2-2 gives the whole variable domain GAGVSQSPSNKVTEKGKDVELRCDPISGHTALYWYRQSLGQGLEFLIYFQGNSAPDKSGLPSDRFSAERTGGSVSTLTIQRTQQEDSAVYLCASSLRGFGELFFGEGSRLTVL.

This clone was detected a few times. The chain couples TRBV27 to TRBJ2-7, with D possibly being TRBD2 (6 bases). The CDR3 consists of 12 residues. V lost 7 bases and J 2 bases, leaving 9 bases between the germline ends. The germline V gene encodes CDR1 MNHEY and CDR2 SMNVEV (reference sequence). CDR3 bases: TGTGCCAGCATGACGGGAGCCTACGAGCAGTACTTC. It translates to CASMTGAYEQYF.

This chain uses TRBV7-7 with TRBJ2-1; D unclear. CDR3 size: 14 residues. The germline V gene encodes CDR1 SSHAT and CDR2 FNYEAQ (reference sequence). V lost 1 base and J lost 1, with 5 bases in between. The CDR3 loop reads CASSLDGSYNEQFF. The CDR3 DNA follows: TGTGCCAGCAGCTTAGACGGGTCCTACAATGAGCAGTTCTTC.

The gene calls are TRBV6-6 and TRBJ2-7; D gene ambiguous. V shed 5 bases and J shed 6 bases, with 14 bases lying between them. CDR1 and CDR2 (germline): MNHNY, SVGAGI (reference sequence). CDR3 length: 13 amino acids. In nucleotides, the CDR3 is TGTGCCAGCAGTATCCACCCACAGTTCGAGCAGTACTTC. This codes for CASSIHPQFEQYF.

The V gene is TRBV19, the J gene TRBJ2-5; TRBD1 might be the D (7 bases). In germline, CDR1 is LNHDA, CDR2 SQIVND (reference sequence). The CDR3 has 14 residues. V gave up 5 bases and J gave up 5 bases, with 15 bases separating them. CDR3 DNA sequence: TGTGCCAGTAGTCCAGGGGGGTTCAGGGAGACCCAGTACTTC. Translation: CASSPGGFRETQYF.

CDR3 amino acids: CASFSKDRGSTEAFF. The CDR3 DNA sequence: TGTGCCAGCTTTTCCAAGGACAGGGGGAGTACTGAAGCTTTCTTT. V usage is TRBV12-1 and J usage is TRBJ1-1; the tabulated D call, TRBD1, remains unverified against the DNA. TRBV12-1 corresponds to a pseudogene. The CDR3 is made up of 15 amino acids.